What follows describes a single T cell receptor (beta chain). CDR1 and CDR2 (germline): SGHAT, FQNNGV. This CDR3 contains 13 residues. Deletions cut 4 bases from V and 5 bases from J, with 9 bases between. The data were taken from a study of blood T cells in healthy people across ages. The authors ran a second PCR of roughly 6 to 11 cycles using a sample-barcoded 5' primer and a J-beta primer mix. MiXCR was run by TCRdb on the 5' RACE reads, yielding one entry per CDR3 protein. The sample lists hundreds of thousands of distinct CDR3 sequences, approximately 50% occurring once. Donation came from healthy Caucasian individuals in Russia who were aged 6 to 90. Every donor provided roughly 10 milliliters of peripheral blood.

The chain recombines TRBV11-2 with TRBJ2-1; no firm D call. Source material: blood. The TCR originated in a man aged 60-69 years in good health. CDR3 amino acids: CASSYRPHNEQFF. In DNA form, the CDR3 reads TGTGCCAGCAGCTACAGACCCCACAATGAGCAGTTCTTC.